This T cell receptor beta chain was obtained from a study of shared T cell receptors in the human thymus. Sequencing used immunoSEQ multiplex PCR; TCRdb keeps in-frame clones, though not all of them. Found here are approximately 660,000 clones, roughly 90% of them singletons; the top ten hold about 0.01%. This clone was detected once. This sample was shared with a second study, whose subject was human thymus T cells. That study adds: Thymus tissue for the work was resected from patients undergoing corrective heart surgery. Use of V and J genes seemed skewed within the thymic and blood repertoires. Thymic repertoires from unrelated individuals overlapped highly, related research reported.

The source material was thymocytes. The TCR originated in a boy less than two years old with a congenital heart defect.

The CDR3 DNA follows: TGTGCCAGCAGCTTGGGTGACAGGGGGTATAGCAATCAGCCCCAGCATTTT. Its translation: CASSLGDRGYSNQPQHF. The rearrangement uses TRBV11-2 and TRBJ1-5; 9 bases are a match to TRBD1. The CDR3 covers 17 residues. The V gene end was trimmed by 3 bases and the J gene end by 0 bases; junction bases not matched to a gene: 6. In germline, CDR1 is SGHAT, CDR2 FQNNGV.